This TCR beta chain was found in a study of cytomegalovirus exposure and HLA in healthy donors. The PCR was carried out with 60 Vbeta primers and 13 Jbeta primers. Only in-frame clones appear in the TCRdb table, and some are missing; sequencing was by immunoSEQ multiplex PCR. The sample lists some 66,000 clones, over 70% occurring once. Study-wide results and caveats: Later analysis identified about 17,000 TCR beta sequences associated with HLA alleles, using a false discovery rate threshold of 0.05. The study assumed roughly uniform donor sequencing depth for presence/absence analyses. In the analysis, some V segments, TRBV6-2 and TRBV6-3 included, were excluded as indistinguishable. In a later analysis, TCR beta V- and J-gene trimming showed a link to a missense DCLRE1C variant.

Note on this clone: Its antigen is undetermined.

This CDR3 spans 16 amino acids. V lost 6 bases, J lost 3 bases, and 7 bases stayed unmatched. Germline loops: CDR1 MNHEY, CDR2 SMNVEV (reference sequence). The rearrangement joins TRBV27 to TRBJ1-6; 8 positions agree with TRBD1. This clonotype was obtained from a man in his 60s in good health and CMV-seropositive. Material for sequencing was PBMCs. The chain's CDR3 is CASSRDRLNYNSPLHF. The CDR3 DNA is TGTGCCAGCAGCAGGGACAGGCTTAACTATAATTCACCCCTCCACTTT.